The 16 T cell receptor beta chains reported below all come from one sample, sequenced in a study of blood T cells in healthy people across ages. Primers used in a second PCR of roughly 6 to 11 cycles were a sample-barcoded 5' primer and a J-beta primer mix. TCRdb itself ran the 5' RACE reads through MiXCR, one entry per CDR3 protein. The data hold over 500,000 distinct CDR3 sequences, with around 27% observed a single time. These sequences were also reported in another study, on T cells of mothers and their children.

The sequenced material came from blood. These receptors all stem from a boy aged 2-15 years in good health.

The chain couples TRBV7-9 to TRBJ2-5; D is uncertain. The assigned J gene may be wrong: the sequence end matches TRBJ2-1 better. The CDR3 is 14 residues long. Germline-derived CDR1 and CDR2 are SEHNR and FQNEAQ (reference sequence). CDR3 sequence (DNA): TGTGCCAGCAGCCGGGTGAGAGGCGGCAATGAGCAGTTCTTC. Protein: CASSRVRGGNEQFF.

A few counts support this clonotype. Here the CDR3 DNA reads TGCGCCAGCAGCTTCGTCCGGGACAGTACTGGCTACACCTTC. Its protein is CASSFVRDSTGYTF. This chain uses TRBV5-1 with TRBJ1-2; 7 bases map to TRBD1. The CDR3 contains 14 residues. Germline loops: CDR1 SGHRS, CDR2 YFSETQ. Trimming at V came to 2 bases and at J to 7 bases, leaving 8 bases not matched to a gene.

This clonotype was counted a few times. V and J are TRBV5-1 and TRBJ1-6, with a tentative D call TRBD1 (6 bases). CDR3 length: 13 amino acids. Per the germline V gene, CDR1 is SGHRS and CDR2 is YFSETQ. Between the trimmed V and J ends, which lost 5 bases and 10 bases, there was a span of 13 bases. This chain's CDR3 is CASREGEKSPLHF. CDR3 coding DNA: TGCGCCAGCAGGGAGGGGGAAAAGTCACCCCTCCACTTT.

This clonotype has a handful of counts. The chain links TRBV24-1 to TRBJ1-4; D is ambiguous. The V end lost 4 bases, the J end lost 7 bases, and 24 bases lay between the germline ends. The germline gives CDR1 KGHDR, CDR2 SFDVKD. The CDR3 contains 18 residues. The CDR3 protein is CATSENGRATRGFEKLFF. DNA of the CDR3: TGTGCCACCAGTGAAAATGGGCGAGCGACGCGTGGCTTTGAAAAACTGTTTTTT.

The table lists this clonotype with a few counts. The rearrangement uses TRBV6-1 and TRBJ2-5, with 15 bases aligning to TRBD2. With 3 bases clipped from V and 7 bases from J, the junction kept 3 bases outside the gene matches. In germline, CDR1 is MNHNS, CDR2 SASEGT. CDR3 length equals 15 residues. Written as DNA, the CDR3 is TGTGCCAGCAGTGACCCGGGACTAGCGGGAGGGACCCAGTACTTC. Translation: CASSDPGLAGGTQYF.

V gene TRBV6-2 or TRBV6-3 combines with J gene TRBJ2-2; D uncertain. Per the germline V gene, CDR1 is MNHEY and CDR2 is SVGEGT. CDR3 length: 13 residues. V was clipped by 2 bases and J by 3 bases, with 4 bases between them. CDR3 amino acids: CASSYEDTGELFF. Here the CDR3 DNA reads TGTGCCAGCAGTTACGAGGACACCGGGGAGCTGTTTTTT.

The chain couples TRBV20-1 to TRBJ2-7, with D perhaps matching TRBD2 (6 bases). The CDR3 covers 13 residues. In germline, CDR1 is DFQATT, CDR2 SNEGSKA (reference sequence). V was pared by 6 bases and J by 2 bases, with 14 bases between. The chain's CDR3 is CSAKGRLPYEQYF. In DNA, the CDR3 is TGCAGTGCCAAGGGGAGGCTCCCCTACGAGCAGTACTTC.

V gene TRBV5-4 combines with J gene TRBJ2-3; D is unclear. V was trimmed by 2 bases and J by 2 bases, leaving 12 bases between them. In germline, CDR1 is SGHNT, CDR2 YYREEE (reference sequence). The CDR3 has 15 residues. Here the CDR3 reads CASSLVEQLTDTQYF. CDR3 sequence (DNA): TGTGCCAGCAGCTTAGTAGAGCAACTCACAGATACGCAGTATTTT.

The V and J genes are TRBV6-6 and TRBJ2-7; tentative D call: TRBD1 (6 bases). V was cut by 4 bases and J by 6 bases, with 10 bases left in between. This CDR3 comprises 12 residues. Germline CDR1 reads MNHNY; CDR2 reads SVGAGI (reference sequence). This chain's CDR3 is CASSSGGPEQYF. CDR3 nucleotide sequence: TGTGCCAGCAGTTCTGGGGGCCCCGAGCAGTACTTC.

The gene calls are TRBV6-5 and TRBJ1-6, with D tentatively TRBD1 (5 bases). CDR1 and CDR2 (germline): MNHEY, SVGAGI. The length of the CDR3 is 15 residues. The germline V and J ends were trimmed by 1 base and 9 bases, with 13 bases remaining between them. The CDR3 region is CASSYFPGPGSPLHF. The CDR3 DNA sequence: TGTGCCAGCAGTTACTTCCCAGGGCCAGGTTCACCCCTCCACTTT.

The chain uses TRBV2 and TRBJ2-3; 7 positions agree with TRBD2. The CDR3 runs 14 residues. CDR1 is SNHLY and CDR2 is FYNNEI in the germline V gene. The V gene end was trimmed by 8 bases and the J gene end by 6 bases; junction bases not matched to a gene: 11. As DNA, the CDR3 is TGTGCCAGCGCCCCAGCGGGATACTCGGATACGCAGTATTTT. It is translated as CASAPAGYSDTQYF.

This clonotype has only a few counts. The CDR3 loop is CASSEFGLYTGELFF. CDR3 nucleotide sequence: TGTGCCAGCAGTGAATTCGGACTGTACACCGGGGAGCTGTTTTTT. J is TRBJ2-2 and V is TRBV25-1; D possibly corresponds to TRBD2 (5 bases). From germline, CDR1 is MGHDK and CDR2 SYGVNS. Trimming removed 1 base from V and 3 bases from J, with 9 bases in between. This CDR3 has 15 residues.

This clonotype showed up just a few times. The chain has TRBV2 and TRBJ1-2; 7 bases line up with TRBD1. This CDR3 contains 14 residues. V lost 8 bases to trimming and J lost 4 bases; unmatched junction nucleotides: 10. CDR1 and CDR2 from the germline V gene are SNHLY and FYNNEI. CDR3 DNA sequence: TGTGCCAGCGAGCGCGGACAGGACTTCTATGGCTACACCTTC. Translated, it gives CASERGQDFYGYTF.

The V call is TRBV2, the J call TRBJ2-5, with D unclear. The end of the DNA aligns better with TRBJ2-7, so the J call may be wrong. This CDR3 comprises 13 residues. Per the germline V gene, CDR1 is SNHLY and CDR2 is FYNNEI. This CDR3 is CASSKELFYEQYF. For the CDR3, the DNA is TGTGCCAGCAGTAAAGAGCTTTTCTACGAGCAGTACTTC.

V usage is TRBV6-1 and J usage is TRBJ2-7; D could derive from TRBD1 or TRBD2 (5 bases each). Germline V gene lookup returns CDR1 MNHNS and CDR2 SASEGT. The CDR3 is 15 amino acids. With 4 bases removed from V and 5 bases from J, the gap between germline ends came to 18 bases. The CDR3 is CASSASQGVPDEQYF. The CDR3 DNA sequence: TGTGCCAGCAGTGCCAGTCAGGGAGTGCCCGACGAGCAGTACTTC.

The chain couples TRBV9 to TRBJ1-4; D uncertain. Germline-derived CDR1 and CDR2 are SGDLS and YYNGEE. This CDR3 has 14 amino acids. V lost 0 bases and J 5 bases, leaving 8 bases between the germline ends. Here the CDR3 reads CASSVGGLNEKLFF. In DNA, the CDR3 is TGTGCCAGCAGCGTAGGCGGCCTAAATGAAAAACTGTTTTTT.